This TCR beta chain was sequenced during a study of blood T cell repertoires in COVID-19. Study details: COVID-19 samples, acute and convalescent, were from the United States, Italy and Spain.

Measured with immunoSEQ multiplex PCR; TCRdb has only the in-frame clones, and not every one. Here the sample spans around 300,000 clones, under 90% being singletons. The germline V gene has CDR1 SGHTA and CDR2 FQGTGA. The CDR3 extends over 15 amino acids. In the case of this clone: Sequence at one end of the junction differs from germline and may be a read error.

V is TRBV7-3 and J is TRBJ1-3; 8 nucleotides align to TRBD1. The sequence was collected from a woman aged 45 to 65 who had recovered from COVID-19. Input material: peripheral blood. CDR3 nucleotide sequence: TGTGCCAGCAGCGTAACAGGGGGCTCTGGAAACACCATATATTTT. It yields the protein CASSVTGGSGNTIYF.